The clone carrying this T cell receptor (beta chain) was counted ten times or more. It was with a sample-barcoded 5' primer and a J-beta primer mix that a second PCR of roughly 7 to 12 cycles was run. In TCRdb, the 5' RACE reads were re-called with MiXCR into one record per CDR3 protein. The data show about 640,000 distinct CDR3 sequences, with about 30% seen just once and around 14% held by the top ten. The sample comes from a study of blood T cells in healthy people across ages. Across the study: For every two T cells, template switching captured about one barcoded beta molecule.

The germline V gene has CDR1 MNHEY and CDR2 SVGEGT. This CDR3 is built from 15 residues. The V segment lost 6 bases and the J segment 2 bases; nucleotides outside the gene matches: 4. They isolated at least 6 million PBMCs from each sample. Sequencing was performed on blood. J is TRBJ2-7 and V is TRBV6-2 or TRBV6-3, with 13 bases identical to TRBD2. The sequence was collected from a woman aged 80 or over in good health. CDR3 sequence (DNA): TGTGCCAGCAGCCGAGGACTAGCGGGGGCCTACGAGCAGTACTTC. As protein: CASSRGLAGAYEQYF.